Listed below are T cell receptor beta chains from one sample, sequenced in a study of identifying expanded T cells in peripheral blood. The data were produced by immunoSEQ multiplex PCR, yet TCRdb's version contains in-frame clones alone and is incomplete. The table has more than 75,000 clones, 85% to 90% seen once. Input material: blood. All receptors come from a person between 18 and 75 years old in good health. Both conserved end residues are part of each CDR3. The order of the fields is V gene, J gene, D gene, clone size, CDR3 DNA, CDR3 protein. The D gene is left open where the match is weak. Clone size is stated in some rows and not others, as once, few, many or a class when expanded.

>TRBV6-6|TRBJ2-7|.|.
TGTGCCAGCAGGCCCAACCCCGACAGCTCCTACGAGCAGTACTTC
CASRPNPDSSYEQYF
>TRBV5-1|TRBJ2-2|.|.
TGCGCCAGCAGCTTAGGAGGGGTCGGCACCGGGGAGCTGTTTTTT
CASSLGGVGTGELFF
>TRBV5-1|TRBJ1-4|.|once
TGCGCCAGCAGCTTGGGGACAGCAACTAATGAAAAACTGTTTTTT
CASSLGTATNEKLFF
>TRBV27|TRBJ2-5|.|.
TGTGCCGGCCAGTGGGGACGAAAAGAAGAGACCCAGTACTTC
CAGQWGRKEETQYF
>TRBV7-3|TRBJ1-2|.|.
TGTGCCAGCAGCTTAAACGGGAGGGGGAACTATGGCTACACCTTC
CASSLNGRGNYGYTF
>TRBV29-1|TRBJ2-7|.|.
TGCAGCGTAGGGGGGGGGCTGTACGAGCAGTACTTC
CSVGGGLYEQYF
>TRBV6-5|TRBJ2-4|TRBD1|.
TGTGCCAGCAGTTTAGGACAGGGGCTTTTGGAAATTCAGTACTTC
CASSLGQGLLEIQYF
>TRBV5-1|TRBJ2-5|.|.
TGCGCCAGCAGCTTGTCCGCTCAGTGGGAGACCCAGTACTTC
CASSLSAQWETQYF
>TRBV6-4|TRBJ2-2|TRBD1|.
TGTGCCAGCAGTCCCGGACAGGCCAACACCGGGGAGCTGTTTTTT
CASSPGQANTGELFF
>TRBV7-2|TRBJ1-5|.|.
TGTGCCAGCAGCCCGGGTAGGGAATACAATCAGCCCCAGCATTTT
CASSPGREYNQPQHF
>TRBV2|TRBJ2-1|.|.
TGTGCCAGCAGTGAACCAAGCGGACTACGAGACAATGAGCAGTTCTTC
CASSEPSGLRDNEQFF
>TRBV10-2|TRBJ2-7|TRBD2|.
TGCGCCAGCAAGACGGGGGGGGCCTCCTACGAGCAGTACTTC
CASKTGGASYEQYF
>TRBV18|TRBJ2-7|.|once
TGTGCCAGCTCACCACTTATTAGTAGGACGCGGTCCGAGCAGTACTTC
CASSPLISRTRSEQYF
>TRBV29-1|TRBJ1-1|.|once
TGCAGCGCCGGTTCCGAGGACACTGAAGCTTTCTTT
CSAGSEDTEAFF
>TRBV29-1|TRBJ2-6|.|.
TGCAGCGTTTGGGGCTCTGGGGCCAACGTCCTGACTTTC
CSVWGSGANVLTF
>TRBV19|TRBJ1-5|.|.
TGTGCCAGTAGTATCGTCTACGCACGACAGCCCCAGCATTTT
CASSIVYARQPQHF
>TRBV27|TRBJ2-7|TRBD1|.
TGTGCCAGCAGTTACTCACAGGGGTACTCCTACGAGCAGTACTTC
CASSYSQGYSYEQYF
>TRBV10-2|TRBJ2-3|TRBD2|once
TGCGCCAGCAGTGAATTCGTAGGAGCGGGGGGGAGCACAGATACGCAGTATTTT
CASSEFVGAGGSTDTQYF
>TRBV28|TRBJ2-1|.|.
TGTGCCAGCAGGTCCGGGACAATCCTCGGCAATGAGCAGTTCTTC
CASRSGTILGNEQFF
>TRBV4-2|TRBJ2-7|.|.
TGTGCCAGCAGCTTGGAACGGGGGATCACCTACGAGCAGTACTTC
CASSLERGITYEQYF
>TRBV7-3|TRBJ2-7|.|.
TGTGCCAGCAGCCCCGACCGTTACTCCTACGAGCAGTACTTC
CASSPDRYSYEQYF
>TRBV19|TRBJ2-7|TRBD2|.
TGTGCCAGTAGTAGACTAGCGGGAGAGGGCGAGCAGTACTTC
CASSRLAGEGEQYF
>TRBV19|TRBJ2-5|.|once
TGTGCCAGTAGCCAGAAGACCCAAGAGACCCAGTACTTC
CASSQKTQETQYF
>TRBV7-9|TRBJ1-5|.|.
TGTGCCAGCAGCGACCACGGGGACCAGCCCCAGCATTTT
CASSDHGDQPQHF
>TRBV9|TRBJ1-1|.|.
TGTGCCAGCAGCCCAGTGGGCGGCTGGGGGTCGATGAACACTGAAGCTTTCTTT
CASSPVGGWGSMNTEAFF
>TRBV5-5|TRBJ2-7|.|.
TGTGCCAGCAGCTTGTGGCAGGGAACCGACGAGCAGTACTTC
CASSLWQGTDEQYF
>TRBV7-3|TRBJ2-3|.|.
TGTGCCAGCAGCCCCCTGTGGGGTTCAGAGTGTTCAGATACGCAGTATTTT
CASSPLWGSECSDTQYF
>TRBV30|TRBJ1-2|.|.
TGTGCCTGTGGGGGGGGAAACTATGGCTACACCTTC
CACGGGNYGYTF
>TRBV5-1|TRBJ2-2|.|.
TGCGCCAGCAGCTTTTTACAGGATGGGCCCACCGGGGAGCTGTTTTTT
CASSFLQDGPTGELFF
>TRBV6-4|TRBJ1-5|.|.
TGTGCCAGCAGTGCCGATTATAGCAATCAGCCCCAGCATTTT
CASSADYSNQPQHF
>TRBV9|TRBJ1-2|.|.
TGTGCCAGCAGCGTAGACGGCAGGGAAAAATCGGGGACCTTC
CASSVDGREKSGTF
>TRBV7-8|TRBJ2-7|.|few
TGTGCCAGCAGCTCCGGACAGCTCTCCTACGAGCAGTACTTC
CASSSGQLSYEQYF
>TRBV4-1|TRBJ2-5|.|.
TGCGCCAGCAGCCAAGAGACCCAGTACTTC
CASSQETQYF
>TRBV27|TRBJ1-1|.|.
TGTGCCAGCAGTGGCACGGACATTACTGAAGCTTTCTTT
CASSGTDITEAFF
>TRBV28|TRBJ1-6|TRBD1|.
TGTGCCAGCAGTTATTCCGGGACAGGTCACTCACCCCTCCACTTT
CASSYSGTGHSPLHF
>TRBV28|TRBJ1-5|.|.
TGTGCCAGCAGTCCCCTAGGAGGCAATCAGCCCCAGCATTTT
CASSPLGGNQPQHF
>TRBV7-9|TRBJ1-1|.|.
TGTGCCAGCAGGAGTAGCGTGTCAGGAGTATTTGAAGCTTTCTTT
CASRSSVSGVFEAFF
>TRBV6-6|TRBJ1-1|.|once
TGTGCCAGCAGTTCCTCGGACACTGAAGCTTTCTTT
CASSSSDTEAFF
>TRBV5-8|TRBJ1-6|.|.
TGTGCCAGCAGCACCCGTCCCTGGGGTTCACCCCTCCACTTT
CASSTRPWGSPLHF
>TRBV5-1|TRBJ2-2|.|.
TGCGCCAGCAGCTTCTCTGTGGGGTTTACCGGGGAGCTGTTTTTT
CASSFSVGFTGELFF
>TRBV29-1|TRBJ2-5|TRBD1|.
TGCAGCGTTACAGGGGGGAGTGGGGAGACCCAGTACTTC
CSVTGGSGETQYF
>TRBV29-1|TRBJ2-1|.|.
TGCAGCGTTGAACGGGGGTCGGGTCTAGCGAATGAGCAGTTCTTC
CSVERGSGLANEQFF
>TRBV11-3|TRBJ2-5|.|.
TGTGCCAGCAGCCCAGGACAATTGGAGACCCAGTACTTC
CASSPGQLETQYF